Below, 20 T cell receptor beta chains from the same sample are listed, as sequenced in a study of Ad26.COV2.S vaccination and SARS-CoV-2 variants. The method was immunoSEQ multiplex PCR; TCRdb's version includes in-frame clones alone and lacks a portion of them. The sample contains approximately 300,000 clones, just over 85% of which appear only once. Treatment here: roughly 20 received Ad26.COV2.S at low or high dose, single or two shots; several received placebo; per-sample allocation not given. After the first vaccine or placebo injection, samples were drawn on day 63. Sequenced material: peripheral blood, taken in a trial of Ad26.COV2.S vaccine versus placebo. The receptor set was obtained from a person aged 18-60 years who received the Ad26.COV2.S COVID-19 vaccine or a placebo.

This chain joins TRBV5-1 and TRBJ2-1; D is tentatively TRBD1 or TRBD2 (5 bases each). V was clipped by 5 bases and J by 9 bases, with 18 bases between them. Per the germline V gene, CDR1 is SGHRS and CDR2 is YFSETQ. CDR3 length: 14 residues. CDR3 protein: CASRGDPTPGEQFF. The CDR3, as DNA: TGCGCCAGCAGGGGGGACCCGACCCCGGGTGAGCAGTTCTTC. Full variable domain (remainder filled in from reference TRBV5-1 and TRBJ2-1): KAGVTQTPRYLIKTRGQQVTLSCSPISGHRSVSWYQQTPGQGLQFLFEYFSETQRNKGNFPGRFSGRQFSNSRSEMNVSTLELGDSALYLCASRGDPTPGEQFFGPGTRLTVL.

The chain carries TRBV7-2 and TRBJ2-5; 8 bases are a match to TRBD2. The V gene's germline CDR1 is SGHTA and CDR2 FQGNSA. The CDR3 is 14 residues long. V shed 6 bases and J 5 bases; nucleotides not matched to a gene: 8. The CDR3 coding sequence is TGTGCCAGCAGTCAGCGGGGGTCGGGTGAGACCCAGTACTTC. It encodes CASSQRGSGETQYF.

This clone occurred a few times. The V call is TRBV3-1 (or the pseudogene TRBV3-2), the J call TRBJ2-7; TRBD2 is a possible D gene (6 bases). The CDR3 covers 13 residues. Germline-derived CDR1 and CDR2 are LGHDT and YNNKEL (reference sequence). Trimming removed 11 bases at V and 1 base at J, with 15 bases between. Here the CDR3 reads CASRGGASYEQYF. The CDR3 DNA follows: TGTGCCTCCCGCGGAGGGGCTTCCTACGAGCAGTACTTC.

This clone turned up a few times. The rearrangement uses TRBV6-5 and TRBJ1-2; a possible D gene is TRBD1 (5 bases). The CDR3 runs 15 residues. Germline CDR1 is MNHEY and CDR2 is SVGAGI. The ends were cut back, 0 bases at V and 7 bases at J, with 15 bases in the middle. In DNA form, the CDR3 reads TGTGCCAGCAGTTACTCGGGATCGGGGGTCAGTGGCTACACCTTC. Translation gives CASSYSGSGVSGYTF.

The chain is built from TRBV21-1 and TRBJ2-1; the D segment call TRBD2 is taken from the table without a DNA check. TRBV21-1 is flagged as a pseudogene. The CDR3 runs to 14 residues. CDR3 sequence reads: CASSKATLYNEQFF. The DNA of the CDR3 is TGTGCCAGCAGCAAAGCCACTTTATACAATGAGCAGTTCTTC.

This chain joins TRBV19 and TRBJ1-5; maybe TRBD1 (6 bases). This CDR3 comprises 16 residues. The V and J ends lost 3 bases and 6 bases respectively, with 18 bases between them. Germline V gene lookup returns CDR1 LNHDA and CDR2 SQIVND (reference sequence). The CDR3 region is CASSIASGANSQPQHF. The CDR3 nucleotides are TGTGCCAGTAGTATCGCCTCAGGGGCGAACAGTCAGCCCCAGCATTTT.

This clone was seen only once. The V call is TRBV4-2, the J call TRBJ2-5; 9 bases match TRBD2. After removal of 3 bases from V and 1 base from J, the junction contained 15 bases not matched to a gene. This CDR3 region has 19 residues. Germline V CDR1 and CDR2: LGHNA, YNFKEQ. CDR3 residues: CASSHQGGLAGTIQETQYF. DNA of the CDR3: TGTGCCAGCAGCCATCAGGGGGGGCTAGCGGGGACAATCCAAGAGACCCAGTACTTC.

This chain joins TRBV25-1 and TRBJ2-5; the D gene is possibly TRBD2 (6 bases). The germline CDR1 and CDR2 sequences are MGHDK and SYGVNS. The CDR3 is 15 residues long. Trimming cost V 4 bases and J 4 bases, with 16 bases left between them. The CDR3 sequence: CASSAGGTGLETQYF. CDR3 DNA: TGTGCCAGCAGTGCGGGCGGGACTGGACTAGAGACCCAGTACTTC.

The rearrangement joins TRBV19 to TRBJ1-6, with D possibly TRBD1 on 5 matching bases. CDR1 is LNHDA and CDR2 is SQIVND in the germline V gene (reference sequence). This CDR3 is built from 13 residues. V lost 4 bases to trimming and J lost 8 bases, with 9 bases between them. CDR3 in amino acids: CASSKLGDSPLHF. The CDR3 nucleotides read TGTGCCAGTAGTAAACTGGGGGATTCACCCCTCCACTTT.

In DNA form, the CDR3 reads TGCGCCAGCAGCTTGAGCACTAGCGGGGAGAGCACAGATACGCAGTATTTT. Protein product: CASSLSTSGESTDTQYF. The chain recombines TRBV5-1 with TRBJ2-3; 10 nucleotides line up with TRBD2. The V segment lost 1 base and the J segment 0 bases; nucleotides outside the gene matches: 5. The V gene's germline CDR1 is SGHRS and CDR2 YFSETQ. CDR3 length: 17 residues.

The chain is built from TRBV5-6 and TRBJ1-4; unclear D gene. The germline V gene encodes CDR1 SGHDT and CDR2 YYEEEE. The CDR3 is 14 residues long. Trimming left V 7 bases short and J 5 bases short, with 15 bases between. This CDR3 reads CASGLGPPNEKLFF. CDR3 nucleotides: TGTGCCAGCGGACTCGGGCCTCCCAATGAAAAACTGTTTTTT.

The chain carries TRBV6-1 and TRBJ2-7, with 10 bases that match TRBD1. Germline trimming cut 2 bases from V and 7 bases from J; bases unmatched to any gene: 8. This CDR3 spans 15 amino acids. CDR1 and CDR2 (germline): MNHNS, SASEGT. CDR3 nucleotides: TGTGCCAGCAGTGAAAGGACAGGGGGAAGTCGGGAGCAGTACTTC. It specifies CASSERTGGSREQYF.

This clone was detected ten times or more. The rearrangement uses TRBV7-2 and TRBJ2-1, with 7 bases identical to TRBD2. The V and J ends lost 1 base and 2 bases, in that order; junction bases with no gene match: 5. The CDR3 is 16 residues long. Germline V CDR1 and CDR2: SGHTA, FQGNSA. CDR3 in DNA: TGTGCCAGCAGCTTAGTGCGGGAGCCCCCCTACAATGAGCAGTTCTTC. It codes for CASSLVREPPYNEQFF.

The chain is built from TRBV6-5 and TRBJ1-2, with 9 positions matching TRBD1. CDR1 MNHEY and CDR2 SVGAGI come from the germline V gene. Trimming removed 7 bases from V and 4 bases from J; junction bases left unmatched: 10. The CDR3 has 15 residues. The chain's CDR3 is CASNPTGGEGYGYTF. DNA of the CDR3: TGTGCCAGCAACCCAACAGGGGGCGAGGGCTATGGCTACACCTTC.

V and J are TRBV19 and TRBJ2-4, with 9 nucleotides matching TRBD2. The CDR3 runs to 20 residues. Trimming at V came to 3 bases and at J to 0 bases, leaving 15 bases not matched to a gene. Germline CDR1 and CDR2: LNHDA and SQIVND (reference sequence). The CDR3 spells CASSIGGASGVNLAKNIQYF. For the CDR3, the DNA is TGTGCCAGTAGTATCGGGGGGGCTAGCGGGGTTAATCTAGCCAAAAACATTCAGTACTTC.

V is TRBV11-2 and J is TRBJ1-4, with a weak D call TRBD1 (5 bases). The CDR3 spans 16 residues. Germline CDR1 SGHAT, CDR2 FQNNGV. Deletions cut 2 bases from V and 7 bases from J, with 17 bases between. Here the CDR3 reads CASSLTPPGTAEKLFF. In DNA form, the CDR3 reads TGTGCCAGCAGCTTAACCCCCCCGGGGACGGCTGAAAAACTGTTTTTT.

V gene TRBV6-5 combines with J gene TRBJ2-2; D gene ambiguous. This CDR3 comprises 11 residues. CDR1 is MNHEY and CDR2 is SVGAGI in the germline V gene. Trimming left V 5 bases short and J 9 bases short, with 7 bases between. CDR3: CASSHDRELFF. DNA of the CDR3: TGTGCCAGCAGTCATGACCGGGAGCTGTTTTTT.

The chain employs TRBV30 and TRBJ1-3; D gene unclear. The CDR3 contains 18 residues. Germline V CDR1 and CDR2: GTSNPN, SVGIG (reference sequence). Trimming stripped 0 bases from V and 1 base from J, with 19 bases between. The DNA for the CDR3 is TGTGCCTGGAGTGTCAGTGCTGGCAGGACCTTTTCTGGAAACACCATATATTTT. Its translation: CAWSVSAGRTFSGNTIYF.

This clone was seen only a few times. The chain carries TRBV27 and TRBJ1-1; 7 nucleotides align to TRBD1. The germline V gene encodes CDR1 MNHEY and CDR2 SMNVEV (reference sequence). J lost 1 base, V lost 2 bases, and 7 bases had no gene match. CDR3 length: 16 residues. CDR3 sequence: CASSLARDRKNTEAFF. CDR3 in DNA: TGTGCCAGCAGTTTAGCCCGGGACAGAAAGAACACTGAAGCTTTCTTT.

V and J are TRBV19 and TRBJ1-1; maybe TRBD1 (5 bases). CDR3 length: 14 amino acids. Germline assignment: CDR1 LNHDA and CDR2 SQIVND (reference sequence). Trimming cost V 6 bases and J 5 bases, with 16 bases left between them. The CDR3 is CASSHRWEGTEAFF. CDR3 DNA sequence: TGTGCCAGTAGCCACAGGTGGGAGGGGACTGAAGCTTTCTTT.